This TCR beta chain was captured in a study of beta chain features in type 1 diabetes. A few counts support this clone. What it binds is not known. Regarding the study as a whole: Shortening of TCRB CDR3s, moderate but significant, appeared in all four CD4+ subsets of Type 1 diabetes patients.

Deletions cut 5 bases from V and 0 bases from J, with 14 bases between. This CDR3 is built from 15 residues. Germline CDR1 GTSNPN, CDR2 SVGIG (reference sequence). Expressed TCRB transcripts were sequenced because the isolated RNA had all been reverse transcribed beforehand. Sequenced by immunoSEQ multiplex PCR; TCRdb stores in-frame clones only, minus some. The top ten hold approximately 0.042% of the sample, which has hundreds of thousands of clones, roughly an eighth seen once. The TCR originated in a man younger than 30 with type 1 diabetes. V gene TRBV30 combines with J gene TRBJ2-1, with D possibly being TRBD2 (6 bases). What was sequenced was naive CD4+ T cells from blood. The CDR3 coding sequence is TGTGCCTGGTCCGGGAGACTGAGCTCCTACAATGAGCAGTTCTTC. This sequence encodes CAWSGRLSSYNEQFF.